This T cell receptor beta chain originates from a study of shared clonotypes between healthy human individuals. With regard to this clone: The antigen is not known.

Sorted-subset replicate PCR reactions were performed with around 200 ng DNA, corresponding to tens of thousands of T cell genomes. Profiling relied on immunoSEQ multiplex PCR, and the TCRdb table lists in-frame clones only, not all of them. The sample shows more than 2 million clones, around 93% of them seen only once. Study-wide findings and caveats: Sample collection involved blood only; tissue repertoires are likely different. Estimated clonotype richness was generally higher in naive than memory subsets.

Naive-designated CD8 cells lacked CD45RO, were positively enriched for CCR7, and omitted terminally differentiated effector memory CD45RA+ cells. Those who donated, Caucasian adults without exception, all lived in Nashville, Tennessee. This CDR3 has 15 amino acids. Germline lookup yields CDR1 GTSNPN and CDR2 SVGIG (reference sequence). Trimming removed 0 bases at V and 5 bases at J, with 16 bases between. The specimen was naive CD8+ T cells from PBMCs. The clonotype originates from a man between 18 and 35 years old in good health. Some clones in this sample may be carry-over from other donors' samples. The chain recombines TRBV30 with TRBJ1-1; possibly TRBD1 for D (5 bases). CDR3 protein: CAWSVLRGLETEAFF. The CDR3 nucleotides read TGTGCCTGGAGTGTACTGAGGGGTTTAGAGACTGAAGCTTTCTTT.